These 30 T cell receptor beta chains were all obtained from the same sample, sequenced in a study of OX40 agonist ivuxolimab in advanced cancers. Data came from immunoSEQ multiplex PCR; TCRdb stores just in-frame clones and leaves some out. The table shows more than 70,000 clones, with about 85% occurring only once. This sample comprised CD4+ or CD8+ T cells sorted from blood, obtained in a trial of the OX40 agonist ivuxolimab. All receptors derive from an adult with an advanced solid tumor such as melanoma, head and neck, liver or kidney cancer.

This chain links TRBV9 with TRBJ2-2; 10 bases are a match to TRBD2. The germline CDR1 and CDR2 sequences are SGDLS and YYNGEE. The J segment lost 4 bases and the V segment lost 0 bases, leaving 3 bases of the junction unmatched. The CDR3 has 16 residues. CDR3 region: CASSVELAGPTGELFF. In nucleotides, the CDR3 is TGTGCCAGCAGCGTAGAACTAGCGGGACCCACCGGGGAGCTGTTTTTT.

The CDR3 coding sequence is TGTGCCAGCAGACCAAGACAGGGGCAAGCTGAAGCTTTCTTT. It specifies CASRPRQGQAEAFF. J is TRBJ1-1 and V is TRBV6-6, with 8 bases fitting TRBD1. Unmatched junction bases numbered 9, after V lost 6 bases and J lost 6 bases. The CDR3 is 14 residues long. Looked up from germline, CDR1 is MNHNY and CDR2 is SVGAGI (reference sequence).

This clone was seen only a few times. The rearrangement joins TRBV18 to TRBJ2-7, with 7 bases lining up with TRBD2. The V gene's germline CDR1 is KGHSH and CDR2 LQKENI. The CDR3 is made up of 12 amino acids. V gave up 1 base and J gave up 6 bases; unmatched junction bases: 0. CDR3 nucleotide sequence: TGTGCCAGCTCACCACGGGGGGGCGAGCAGTACTTC. Translation gives CASSPRGGEQYF.

The chain joins TRBV7-2 to TRBJ2-7; TRBD1 is a possible D gene (6 bases). Germline V lookup: CDR1 SGHTA, CDR2 FQGNSA. The CDR3 is 14 residues long. V lost 2 bases, J lost 3 bases, and 11 bases lay in between. CDR3: CASSLSGVGYEQYF. The CDR3 coding sequence is TGTGCCAGCAGCTTATCAGGGGTTGGCTACGAGCAGTACTTC.

On this clone: Other nucleotide sequences from this sample produce the same CDR3. The chain employs TRBV18 and TRBJ2-5, with D maybe TRBD1 (7 bases). CDR1 and CDR2 from the germline V gene are KGHSH and LQKENI. The ends were cut back, 4 bases at V and 4 bases at J, with 13 bases in the middle. CDR3 length: 14 residues. The CDR3 protein is CASSLSQGGETQYF. The CDR3 coding sequence is TGTGCCAGCTCACTATCCCAGGGGGGAGAGACCCAGTACTTC.

This chain uses TRBV10-3 with TRBJ1-1; 9 nucleotides align to TRBD1. The CDR3 sequence is 15 residues long. V trimming: 2 bases; J trimming: 1 base; junction bases outside the gene matches: 2. Germline V gives CDR1 ENHRY, CDR2 SYGVKD. The CDR3 DNA reads as TGTGCCATCAGTGAGCCGACAGGGGGGAACACTGAAGCTTTCTTT. This gives the protein CAISEPTGGNTEAFF.

The chain carries TRBV6-5 and TRBJ2-7; TRBD2 aligns across 10 bases. The length of the CDR3 is 14 residues. From germline, CDR1 is MNHEY and CDR2 SVGAGI. With V trimmed by 7 bases and J by 3 bases, 6 bases remained unmatched. The CDR3 region is CASTPASGSYEQYF. In nucleotides, the CDR3 is TGTGCCAGCACACCGGCTAGCGGGAGCTACGAGCAGTACTTC.

This clone has more than one count but fewer than ten. This sequence joins TRBV6-1 and TRBJ1-1; no reliable D call. V was pared by 1 base and J by 11 bases, with 11 bases between. This CDR3 spans 12 amino acids. CDR1 is MNHNS, CDR2 SASEGT, per germline. The CDR3, as DNA: TGTGCCAGCAGTGAAGTAAAAGCTCGGGCTTTCTTT. Its translation: CASSEVKARAFF.

CDR3 loop: CASSQLTGIGETQYF. CDR3 sequence (DNA): TGCGCCAGCAGCCAACTCACAGGGATCGGAGAGACCCAGTACTTC. This chain joins TRBV5-1 and TRBJ2-5; TRBD1 is a possible D gene (6 bases). V was clipped by 4 bases and J by 4 bases, with 17 bases between them. The CDR3 is made up of 15 amino acids. The germline CDR1 and CDR2 sequences are SGHRS and YFSETQ.

The rearrangement links TRBV6-5 to TRBJ1-1; D ambiguous. CDR1 MNHEY and CDR2 SVGAGI come from the germline V gene. CDR3 size: 13 residues. Trimming left V 6 bases short and J 1 base short, with 9 bases between. The CDR3 here is CASRNDGNTEAFF. The DNA for the CDR3 is TGTGCCAGCAGGAACGACGGGAACACTGAAGCTTTCTTT.

The chain carries TRBV5-1 and TRBJ2-3, with a possible D match to TRBD2 (6 bases). This CDR3 is built from 16 residues. Germline loops: CDR1 SGHRS, CDR2 YFSETQ. With 7 bases removed from V and 5 bases from J, the gap between germline ends came to 23 bases. The CDR3 loop is CASLPGAGLGGDTQYF. Here the CDR3 DNA reads TGCGCCAGCTTACCAGGAGCCGGACTGGGGGGAGATACGCAGTATTTT.

This chain connects TRBV28 to TRBJ2-7, with TRBD1 matching 10 bases. V lost 5 bases, J lost 4 bases, and 11 bases stayed unmatched. The CDR3 sequence is 16 residues long. CDR1 MDHEN and CDR2 SYDVKM come from the germline V gene. This chain's CDR3 is CASSITTGGSRYEQYF. In DNA, the CDR3 is TGTGCCAGCAGTATAACGACAGGGGGCTCTAGGTACGAGCAGTACTTC.

This chain connects TRBV4-1 to TRBJ1-6; tentative D call: TRBD1 (6 bases). CDR3 length: 18 residues. Per the germline V gene, CDR1 is MGHRA and CDR2 is YSYEKL. The V end was cut by 0 bases, the J end by 10 bases, with 22 bases between. In DNA, the CDR3 is TGCGCCAGCAGCCAAGATCAGGAAAGAACAGGGAAGAGATCACCCCTCCACTTT. This translates into CASSQDQERTGKRSPLHF.

This clone was counted once. This chain uses TRBV4-1 with TRBJ2-7; 7 bases fit TRBD1. The CDR3 extends over 16 amino acids. The germline V gene encodes CDR1 MGHRA and CDR2 YSYEKL. With 2 bases clipped from V and 4 bases from J, the junction kept 11 bases outside the gene matches. For the CDR3, the DNA is TGCGCCAGCAGCCAATTCCCTAAGGGGGCAAATTACGAGCAGTACTTC. This gives the protein CASSQFPKGANYEQYF.

The chain is built from TRBV30 and TRBJ1-4; TRBD1 is a possible D gene (5 bases). In germline, CDR1 is GTSNPN, CDR2 SVGIG (reference sequence). V was pared by 2 bases and J by 4 bases, with 11 bases between. This CDR3 has 14 amino acids. DNA of the CDR3: TGTGCCTGGAGTCGGGGCAGAAGTAATGAAAAACTGTTTTTT. Protein sequence: CAWSRGRSNEKLFF.

This rearrangement joins TRBV9 to TRBJ2-3; D is possibly TRBD1 or TRBD2 (7 bases each). Germline CDR1 SGDLS, CDR2 YYNGEE. Trimming stripped 0 bases from V and 7 bases from J, with 18 bases between. This CDR3 has 16 residues. DNA of the CDR3: TGTGCCAGCAGCGTAGCAGCCGGGACAGCGGGATATACGCAGTATTTT. It yields the protein CASSVAAGTAGYTQYF. Looking up the rest from reference TRBV9 and TRBJ2-3 gives the full variable domain: DSGVTQTPKHLITATGQRVTLRCSPRSGDLSVYWYQQSLDQGLQFLIQYYNGEERAKGNILERFSAQQFPDLHSELNLSSLELGDSALYFCASSVAAGTAGYTQYFGPGTRLTVL.

The gene calls are TRBV27 and TRBJ1-5; TRBD1 aligns across 7 bases. Trimming removed 5 bases from V and 4 bases from J; junction bases left unmatched: 8. Germline CDR1 is MNHEY and CDR2 is SMNVEV (reference sequence). This CDR3 comprises 15 residues. The CDR3 DNA is TGTGCCAGCAGTGTGGGGACAGACTATAATCAGCCCCAGCATTTT. Amino acid sequence: CASSVGTDYNQPQHF.

The chain uses TRBV6-5 and TRBJ1-4; 9 bases line up with TRBD1. Germline CDR1 reads MNHEY; CDR2 reads SVGAGI. V trimming: 6 bases; J trimming: 7 bases; junction bases outside the gene matches: 6. The CDR3 loop spans 14 amino acids. CDR3 in DNA: TGTGCCAGCAGCCAACAGGGGGCGAGTGAAAAACTGTTTTTT. Amino acids: CASSQQGASEKLFF.

The V gene is TRBV2, the J gene TRBJ2-5; tentatively, D is TRBD1 (7 bases). CDR3 length: 15 residues. V shed 6 bases and J shed 2 bases, with 16 bases lying between them. Germline assignment: CDR1 SNHLY and CDR2 FYNNEI. As DNA, the CDR3 is TGTGCCAGCAGCCCCGGCGGGACAGTACAAGAGACCCAGTACTTC. Amino acid sequence: CASSPGGTVQETQYF.

V is TRBV7-9 and J is TRBJ1-4; D is uncertain. The CDR3 consists of 15 residues. The V end was cut by 1 base, the J end by 7 bases, with 13 bases between. CDR1 is SEHNR, CDR2 FQNEAQ, per germline (reference sequence). The CDR3 DNA sequence: TGTGCCAGCAGCTTAGACAGCGGCCTGGGTGAAAAACTGTTTTTT. Translation gives CASSLDSGLGEKLFF.

With regard to this clone: The sample carries other DNA sequences with the same CDR3. The chain recombines TRBV9 with TRBJ2-5; weak D call: TRBD2 (5 bases). Trimming left V 1 base short and J 4 bases short, with 5 bases between. Germline V lookup: CDR1 SGDLS, CDR2 YYNGEE. CDR3 length: 12 amino acids. This chain's CDR3 is CASSVRGETQYF. Here the CDR3 DNA reads TGTGCCAGCAGCGTACGGGGAGAGACCCAGTACTTC.

The gene calls are TRBV6-6 and TRBJ2-2; no clear D. V was clipped by 6 bases and J by 1 base, with 6 bases between them. This CDR3 has 13 amino acids. The germline V gene has CDR1 MNHNY and CDR2 SVGAGI (reference sequence). The CDR3 DNA reads TGTGCCAGCAGGGCGTTGAACACCGGGGAGCTGTTTTTT. Protein: CASRALNTGELFF.

The chain has TRBV7-9 and TRBJ1-1, with D unclear. The CDR3 spans 13 residues. Trimming took off 4 bases at V and 3 bases at J, with 9 bases between the two ends. CDR1 SEHNR and CDR2 FQNEAQ come from the germline V gene (reference sequence). As DNA, the CDR3 is TGTGCCAGCAGCTCACAACGAGACACTGAAGCTTTCTTT. Translation: CASSSQRDTEAFF.

J is TRBJ2-1 and V is TRBV7-9, with 9 bases that match TRBD1. The CDR3 runs to 15 residues. The junction had 8 bases not matched to a gene; V was cut back by 3 bases and J by 8 bases. From germline, CDR1 is SEHNR and CDR2 FQNEAQ (reference sequence). CDR3 bases: TGTGCCAGCAGCTTCCCGGGACAGGGACACCATGAGCAGTTCTTC. Protein sequence: CASSFPGQGHHEQFF.

For the CDR3, the DNA is TGTGCCAGCAGCTTAGAGAGGAGTGAGACCCAGTACTTC. Its protein is CASSLERSETQYF. The gene calls are TRBV7-9 and TRBJ2-5; no firm D call. V was trimmed by 1 base and J by 5 bases, leaving 8 bases between them. The germline gives CDR1 SEHNR, CDR2 FQNEAQ (reference sequence). The CDR3 contains 13 residues.

The chain carries TRBV7-3 and TRBJ2-1; tentative D call: TRBD2 (5 bases). The ends were cut back, 1 base at V and 4 bases at J, with 14 bases in the middle. CDR3 length: 16 amino acids. The germline gives CDR1 SGHTA, CDR2 FQGTGA. Here the CDR3 reads CASSLSGRTGYNEQFF. The CDR3 DNA follows: TGTGCCAGCAGCTTAAGTGGCCGGACTGGATACAATGAGCAGTTCTTC.

The V gene is TRBV28, the J gene TRBJ1-1, with 8 bases that match TRBD1. The V gene's germline CDR1 is MDHEN and CDR2 SYDVKM. J lost 0 bases, V lost 6 bases, and 6 bases had no gene match. This CDR3 has 15 amino acids. Here the CDR3 reads CASRGQGNMNTEAFF. The CDR3 nucleotides read TGTGCCAGCAGAGGACAGGGAAACATGAACACTGAAGCTTTCTTT. The whole variable domain, filled in from reference TRBV28 and TRBJ1-1, reads DVKVTQSSRYLVKRTGEKVFLECVQDMDHENMFWYRQDPGLGLRLIYFSYDVKMKEKGDIPEGYSVSREKKERFSLILESASTNQTSMYLCASRGQGNMNTEAFFGQGTRLTVV.

This chain links TRBV28 with TRBJ1-2, with TRBD1 matching 9 bases. This CDR3 region has 14 residues. Trimming took 3 bases from V and 6 from J; bases not matched to a gene: 5. Germline CDR1 MDHEN, CDR2 SYDVKM. The CDR3 here is CASSFPGTGNGYTF. For the CDR3, the DNA is TGTGCCAGCAGTTTCCCTGGGACAGGGAATGGCTACACCTTC.

This clone has only a few counts. The V call is TRBV4-2, the J call TRBJ2-7; the match to TRBD2 covers 7 bases. Germline loops: CDR1 LGHNA, CDR2 YNFKEQ. Trimming cost V 1 base and J 6 bases; bases outside gene matches: 15. This CDR3 comprises 17 residues. The CDR3 spells CASSQGVGGGPSLEQYF. The CDR3, as DNA: TGTGCCAGCAGCCAAGGAGTCGGGGGAGGGCCTTCCCTCGAGCAGTACTTC.

The chain is built from TRBV27 and TRBJ2-2; TRBD2 might be the D (5 bases). Deletions cut 2 bases from V and 0 bases from J, with 7 bases between. CDR1 MNHEY and CDR2 SMNVEV come from the germline V gene (reference sequence). CDR3 size: 15 residues. CDR3 region: CASSLMRANTGELFF. CDR3 coding DNA: TGTGCCAGCAGTTTAATGAGGGCGAACACCGGGGAGCTGTTTTTT.